A selection of T cell receptor beta chains follows, all from one sample in a study of beta chain features in type 1 diabetes. Sequencing used immunoSEQ multiplex PCR; TCRdb keeps in-frame clones, though not all of them. The sample holds 150,000 to 190,000 clones, approximately 8.1% seen once. The sequenced sample consisted of central memory CD4+ T cells from blood. The receptors derive from a man younger than 30 in good health. The CDR3 runs from the conserved cysteine through the conserved F or W. D genes are given only for firm matches. The size of a clone is reported for some rows only, either as once, few or many, or as a class for expanded clones.

>TRBJ2-5|TRBV7-3|many|.
TGTGCCAGCAGCTTTAACGTAGGGGGGACCCAGTACTTC
CASSFNVGGTQYF
>TRBJ2-3|TRBV10-3|.|TRBD2
TGTGCCATCAGTAGGGGCTGGGGGACTACTGACACAGATACGCAGTATTTT
CAISRGWGTTDTDTQYF
>TRBJ1-2|TRBV7-2|.|.
TGTGCCAGCAGCTTAGTAGGCGTCCGTTTGGGTACAGGTGCCTATGGCTACACCTTC
CASSLVGVRLGTGAYGYTF
>TRBJ2-7|TRBV7-2|few|TRBD2
TGTGCCAGCAGCTTATCAACCCTAGCGGACTACGAGCAGTACTTC
CASSLSTLADYEQYF
>TRBJ1-5|TRBV7-3|.|.
TGTGCCAGCAGCTATAGCAGGGACAATCAGCCCCAGCATTTT
CASSYSRDNQPQHF
>TRBJ2-2|TRBV9|.|.
TGTGCCAGCAGCACCAGGGACAGCGGGCCCACCGGGGAGCTGTTTTTT
CASSTRDSGPTGELFF
>TRBJ2-1|TRBV19|.|.
TGTGCCAGTAGTATAGGGCCGGCGGAGCAAAGGGAGCAGTTCTTC
CASSIGPAEQREQFF
>TRBJ1-1|TRBV5-1|few|.
TGCGCCAGCAGCCCCAGCATAAGGACAGAGGAAGCTTTCTTT
CASSPSIRTEEAFF
>TRBJ2-1|TRBV19|few|TRBD2
TGTGCCAGCGCCCCCGGGACTAGCGGTTACGTAGGAGTCAACAATGAGCAGTTCTTC
CASAPGTSGYVGVNNEQFF
>TRBJ2-7|TRBV7-9|.|.
TGTGCCAGCAGCTTATTTCCAGCCTACGAGCAGTACTTC
CASSLFPAYEQYF
>TRBJ2-1|TRBV28|few|TRBD2
TGTGCCAGCAGCCCCTCCCGGACTAGCGGGGGGCGCGTTGGACTCAATGAGCAGTTCTTC
CASSPSRTSGGRVGLNEQFF
>TRBJ2-1|TRBV19|few|.
TGTGCCAGTAGTAAAGACGGCGCGGGTTGGAATGAGCAGTTCTTC
CASSKDGAGWNEQFF
>TRBJ2-7|TRBV5-6|.|.
TGTGCCAGCAGACGGACAGCCACCTACGAGCAGTACTTC
CASRRTATYEQYF
>TRBJ2-7|TRBV6-6|few|TRBD1
TGTGCCAGCAGTCGGGACAGGGGTTACGAGCAGTACTTC
CASSRDRGYEQYF
>TRBJ2-1|TRBV6-4|few|TRBD2
TGTGCCAGCAGTCCTCGGGCTAGCGGGGCCACCTACAATGAGCAGTTCTTC
CASSPRASGATYNEQFF
>TRBJ1-3|TRBV4-3|few|.
TGCGCCAGCAGCCAAGTCGGGGATCTGGGCTCTGGAAACACCATATATTTT
CASSQVGDLGSGNTIYF
>TRBJ2-7|TRBV6-5|few|.
TGTGCCAGCAGCTACGGACTTTCCTACGAGCAGTACTTC
CASSYGLSYEQYF
>TRBJ2-1|TRBV11-2|.|.
TGTGCCAGCAGCTTGAGGGGGGGGCGGTTCAATGAGCAGTTCTTC
CASSLRGGRFNEQFF
>TRBJ2-1|TRBV7-2|.|.
TGTGCCAGCAGCTTAGAAGCGACGGTCAATGAGCAGTTCTTC
CASSLEATVNEQFF
>TRBJ1-6|TRBV27|few|.
TGTGCCAGCAGTTGGGGGGTCGAATCACCCCTCCACTTT
CASSWGVESPLHF
>TRBJ1-5|TRBV9|few|TRBD1
TGTGCCAGCAGCAGAGACAGGGGAGATCAGCCCCAGCATTTT
CASSRDRGDQPQHF
>TRBJ2-5|TRBV28|few|.
TGTGCCAGCAGTTTGGCTGGAGGTCTAGTTCAAGAGACCCAGTACTTC
CASSLAGGLVQETQYF
>TRBJ2-1|TRBV5-1|many|TRBD2
TGCGCCAGCAGCTTGAGTGTTAGCGGGGGGTTTACGGGTGAGCAGTTCTTC
CASSLSVSGGFTGEQFF
>TRBJ1-5|TRBV6-5|few|TRBD1
TGTGCCAGCAGCTACGGACAGGGCTGGCAGCCCCAGCATTTT
CASSYGQGWQPQHF
>TRBJ2-3|TRBV7-2|few|.
TGTGCCAGCAGCTCCCTTTTGACTAGAACAGATACGCAGTATTTT
CASSSLLTRTDTQYF
>TRBJ2-3|TRBV10-3|few|TRBD2
TGTGCCAGCAGTGAGACTAGCGGGAGCACAGATACGCAGTATTTT
CASSETSGSTDTQYF
>TRBJ2-2|TRBV2|few|.
TGTGTCAGCAGTGAATTGTCGGTCTCCGCCGGGGAGCTGTTTTTT
CVSSELSVSAGELFF
>TRBJ1-4|TRBV29-1|few|TRBD1
TGCAGCGTTGGGGGGCCAACAGGGGAACATGAAAAACTGTTTTTT
CSVGGPTGEHEKLFF
>TRBJ2-3|TRBV11-3|few|TRBD2
TGTGCCAGCAGCAGCGGGAAAGGGTCGACAGATACGCAGTATTTT
CASSSGKGSTDTQYF
>TRBJ2-3|TRBV6-5|many|TRBD2
TGTGCCAGCAGTTACTCGGGGCGGGGGGGCCAAGAAACGCAGTATTTT
CASSYSGRGGQETQYF
>TRBJ1-5|TRBV28|few|.
TGTGCCAGCAGTTTGCAAACATATCAGCCCCAGCATTTT
CASSLQTYQPQHF
>TRBJ2-5|TRBV11-1|few|.
TGTGCCAGCAGCGTTAGGAGGGTGGATGAGACCCAGTACTTC
CASSVRRVDETQYF
>TRBJ2-2|TRBV10-3|.|TRBD2
TGTGCCATCACCAAAGGGACTAGCGGGGTGTCATCCGGGGAGCTGTTTTTT
CAITKGTSGVSSGELFF
>TRBJ2-1|TRBV25-1|few|TRBD1
TGTGCCAGCAGTGAATTGGGACAGGGTTACAATGAGCAGTTCTTC
CASSELGQGYNEQFF
>TRBJ1-2|TRBV4-2|many|TRBD1
TGTGCCAGCAGCCCAGGGGGGAACAGGGACAACTATGGCTACACCTTC
CASSPGGNRDNYGYTF
>TRBJ2-7|TRBV28|.|TRBD1
TGTGCCAGCAGGCCCCTGACAGGGAGAAGGCTCAGCTCCTACGAGCAGTACTTC
CASRPLTGRRLSSYEQYF
>TRBJ2-2|TRBV29-1|.|TRBD2
TGCAGCGTAGGGACTAGCGGGACGAACACCGGGGAGCTGTTTTTT
CSVGTSGTNTGELFF
>TRBJ1-2|TRBV7-2|.|TRBD1
TGTGCCAGCAGCTTAGGGGGACAGAGCTATGGCTACACCTTC
CASSLGGQSYGYTF
>TRBJ2-7|TRBV7-7|.|TRBD1
TGTGCTAGCAGCTTCGGGACAGGGAGCTCCTACGAGCAGTACTTC
CASSFGTGSSYEQYF
>TRBJ2-1|TRBV15|.|TRBD2
TGTGCCACTTTACGGGGGGGATCCTACAATGAGCAGTTCTTC
CATLRGGSYNEQFF
>TRBJ1-2|TRBV19|few|TRBD1
TGTGCCAGCCACACAGGGGGCCACTATGGCTACACCTTC
CASHTGGHYGYTF
>TRBJ1-2|TRBV28|few|.
TGTGCCAGCAGTGGCAGTGGCTACACCTTC
CASSGSGYTF
>TRBJ2-5|TRBV21-1|.|.
TGTGCCAGCAGCCCTCCGGGACTAGCGGAAGACCAAGAGACCCAGTACTTC
CASSPPGLAEDQETQYF
>TRBJ2-1|TRBV19|few|TRBD2
TGTGCCTCCAGGACTAGCGGGATTGGAGGTGAGCAGTTCTTC
CASRTSGIGGEQFF
>TRBJ2-2|TRBV5-8|many|.
TGTGCCAGCAGCGCGAGGGTCAGAAGCGGGGAGCTGTTTTTT
CASSARVRSGELFF
>TRBJ2-1|TRBV11-2|.|.
TGTGCCAGCAGCCCAGGAAGCTCCTACAATGAGCAGTTCTTC
CASSPGSSYNEQFF
>TRBJ2-7|TRBV5-4|.|TRBD2
TGTGCCAGCAGCTTGCCAGCGGGGGGGCGTCAGTCCTACGAGCAGTACTTC
CASSLPAGGRQSYEQYF
>TRBJ1-5|TRBV28|many|.
TGTGCCAGCAGTTCCGGAGGACAGCCCCAGCATTTT
CASSSGGQPQHF
>TRBJ2-3|TRBV18|many|TRBD2
TGTGCCAGCTCACCACTAGCGGGGCCCACAGATACGCAGTATTTT
CASSPLAGPTDTQYF
>TRBJ2-3|TRBV7-9|.|.
TGTGCCAGCAGCTTGGGGGGGGCCACAGATACGCAGTATTTT
CASSLGGATDTQYF
>TRBJ2-3|TRBV4-1|few|TRBD2
TGCGCCAGCAGCCCCTCGGGCGGGGGGGCCCATTCAGATACGCAGTATTTT
CASSPSGGGAHSDTQYF
>TRBJ2-7|TRBV14|.|.
TGTGCCAGCAGCCAAGATGCGCCACTCGAGCAGTACTTC
CASSQDAPLEQYF
>TRBJ2-3|TRBV19|few|TRBD1
TGTGCCACCAAGACAGGGATAGAGCGGACAGATACGCAGTATTTT
CATKTGIERTDTQYF
>TRBJ2-1|TRBV7-9|.|.
TGTGCCAGCAGCTTTGTGCGGGGCTCCTACAATGAGCAGTTCTTC
CASSFVRGSYNEQFF
>TRBJ1-2|TRBV6-1|few|TRBD1
TGTGCCAGCAGCGGACAGGGCCCCAGGGGCTACACCTTC
CASSGQGPRGYTF
>TRBJ2-2|TRBV11-2|few|TRBD1
TGTGCCAGCAGTGTTACCGGGACAGGGATTGTTAGAACCGGGGAGCTGTTTTTT
CASSVTGTGIVRTGELFF
>TRBJ2-2|TRBV28|few|.
TGTGCCAGCAGTCCAGGACAGCCTACCGGGGAGCTGTTTTTT
CASSPGQPTGELFF
>TRBJ2-3|TRBV7-3|.|.
TGTGCCAGCAGCCCCTTGGGTATCCAGGGGAAGGTGGGCACAGATACGCAGTATTTT
CASSPLGIQGKVGTDTQYF
>TRBJ1-3|TRBV11-2|.|.
TGTGCCAGCAGCTTAGATCCAGGGTCTGGAAACACCATATATTTT
CASSLDPGSGNTIYF